The clone carrying this T cell receptor (beta chain) was counted a single time. Its antigen is unidentified. Repertoires were generated with immunoSEQ multiplex PCR, while TCRdb's copy carries only in-frame clones and drops some. The sample includes under 65,000 clones, around 93% of them seen just once. Trimming took 5 bases from V and 4 from J, leaving 12 bases between them. Germline lookup yields CDR1 SGHTA and CDR2 FQGNSA. The CDR3 totals 13 residues. The data were taken from a study of OX40 agonist ivuxolimab in advanced cancers. Study at large: Prior anti-PD-1, anti-PD-L1 or anti-CTLA-4 therapy was allowed; over 30% had some. General study findings and limits: Among the lowest levels of clonal expansion were found in partial responders at 0.1-3.0 mg/kg. Some of the nonresponding patients also showed low levels of normalized T-cell clonal expansion. CD4+ T cells averaged fewer expanded clones than CD8+ T cells.

The chain employs TRBV7-2 and TRBJ2-7; maybe TRBD1 (6 bases). Sequencing was performed on CD4+ or CD8+ T cells sorted from blood, taken in a trial of the OX40 agonist ivuxolimab. The receptor's source is an adult with an advanced solid tumor such as melanoma, head and neck, liver or kidney cancer. This chain's CDR3 is CASSLWDTYEQYF. CDR3 nucleotides: TGTGCCAGCAGCCTATGGGACACTTACGAGCAGTACTTC. The complete variable domain, with remaining parts taken from reference TRBV7-2 and TRBJ2-7, reads GAGVSQSPSNKVTEKGKDVELRCDPISGHTALYWYRQSLGQGLEFLIYFQGNSAPDKSGLPSDRFSAERTGGSVSTLTIQRTQQEDSAVYLCASSLWDTYEQYFGPGTRLTVT.